This TCR beta chain comes out of a study of human T cells and chemical hapten exposure. This clonotype was found a few times. As for time point: patch test 2, 6 weeks after DPC sensitization. Regarding treatment: therapeutic diphenylcyclopropenone sensitization with weekly scalp DPC. For the library, individual cDNA molecules each received unique molecular identifiers. Authors' analysis steps: Sampled TCR counts reached a median of approximately 100,000 per sample, with values ranging from roughly 20,000 to 700,000. TCRdb re-called the RACE reads through MiXCR, storing one row per CDR3 protein. It is TCRdb's table, rather than the study itself, that gives the V and J calls and clone size. The sample shows 65,000 to 95,000 distinct CDR3 sequences, about 6.6% of them seen only once. The receptor was isolated from a woman aged 30 to 39 with alopecia areata. Some clones in this sample may be carry-over from other donors' samples. The input for sequencing was whole blood, taken in connection with sensitization to the hapten diphenylcyclopropenone (DPC).

This chain's CDR3 is CASSSSGGREATGELFF. CDR3 sequence (DNA): TGTGCCAGCTCTTCAAGCGGGGGAAGAGAGGCGACCGGGGAGCTGTTTTTT. V is TRBV18 and J is TRBJ2-2; 8 positions match TRBD2. CDR3 length: 17 amino acids. Trimming removed 6 bases from V and 5 bases from J; junction bases left unmatched: 14. CDR1 is KGHSH, CDR2 LQKENI, per germline.